This entry lists 21 T cell receptor beta chains sequenced from one sample in a study of CD8+CD57+ T cells in acquired aplastic anemia. Sequencing involved patients with CD8+CD57+ cell expansion previously shown by flow cytometry. Genomic DNA provided the template from which TCR beta VDJ and CDR3 profiles were obtained. TCRdb analysed the reads with MiXCR anew, one entry per CDR3 protein. The sample lists roughly 160,000 distinct CDR3 sequences, 65% to 75% occurring once. Sequences were obtained from sorted CD4+, CD8+, or CD8+CD57+ T cells (not recorded which) from PBMCs. The receptors come from a human donor with aplastic anemia.

The chain carries TRBV10-2 and TRBJ1-5; TRBD1 agrees at 7 bases. This CDR3 spans 14 amino acids. V dropped 4 bases and J dropped 4; count of bases not matched to a gene: 4. Germline lookup yields CDR1 WSHSY and CDR2 SAAADI. The CDR3 sequence is CASSGQGHNQPQHF. CDR3 DNA: TGCGCCAGCAGTGGACAGGGTCATAATCAGCCCCAGCATTTT.

The chain links TRBV2 to TRBJ1-6; D gene uncertain. Trimming stripped 6 bases from V and 8 bases from J, with 23 bases between. Looked up from germline, CDR1 is SNHLY and CDR2 is FYNNEI. This CDR3 is 17 amino acids long. The CDR3 DNA follows: TGTGCCAGCAGAAGAAGGATGGGATCAGGAGGATATTCACCCCTCCACTTT. Encoded protein: CASRRRMGSGGYSPLHF. Complete variable domain (other parts from reference TRBV2 and TRBJ1-6): EPEVTQTPSHQVTQMGQEVILRCVPISNHLYFYWYRQILGQKVEFLVSFYNNEISEKSEIFDDQFSVERPDGSNFTLKIRSTKLEDSAMYFCASRRRMGSGGYSPLHFGNGTRLTVT.

V gene TRBV20-1 combines with J gene TRBJ2-4; no clear D. There are 14 residues in the CDR3. V lost 5 bases to trimming and J lost 0 bases, with 11 bases between them. Germline V gene lookup returns CDR1 DFQATT and CDR2 SNEGSKA (reference sequence). This CDR3 reads CSAVASLAKNIQYF. The CDR3 DNA reads TGCAGTGCTGTCGCCAGTCTAGCCAAAAACATTCAGTACTTC.

V gene TRBV5-1 combines with J gene TRBJ2-7; maybe TRBD2 (6 bases). The CDR3 consists of 12 residues. V was shortened by 5 bases and J by 4 bases, with 10 bases between the two germline ends. Germline V gene data show CDR1 as SGHRS and CDR2 as YFSETQ. The CDR3, as DNA: TGCGCCAGCAGGCGGGACGGATACGAGCAGTACTTC. This translates into CASRRDGYEQYF.

Comment on this clonotype: One junction end does not reproduce the germline sequence, and a read error may be involved. The chain recombines TRBV7-9 with TRBJ2-1; D not resolved. The CDR3 contains 15 residues. The V gene's germline CDR1 is SEHNR and CDR2 FQNEAQ (reference sequence). The CDR3 here is CASSLDLVWHNEQFF. CDR3 coding DNA: TGTGCCAGCAGTTTAGATCTAGTTTGGCACAATGAGCAGTTCTTC.

This rearrangement joins TRBV7-2 to TRBJ2-5; TRBD1 matches 9 bases. With V trimmed by 1 base and J by 7 bases, 4 bases remained unmatched. The CDR3 spans 14 residues. Germline-derived CDR1 and CDR2 are SGHTA and FQGNSA. CDR3 region: CASSLGTGDRTQYF. The CDR3 region has the DNA TGTGCCAGCAGCTTAGGGACAGGGGACCGGACCCAGTACTTC.

CDR3 in DNA: TGTGCCAGCAGCTTGCCCAGCGGGAGTTCCTACAATGAGCAGTTCTTC. It is translated as CASSLPSGSSYNEQFF. The rearrangement uses TRBV7-9 and TRBJ2-1, with TRBD2 matching 8 bases. CDR1 SEHNR and CDR2 FQNEAQ come from the germline V gene (reference sequence). Germline trimming cut 3 bases from V and 1 base from J; bases unmatched to any gene: 5. CDR3 length equals 16 residues. The variable domain in full, with the rest retrieved from reference TRBV7-9 and TRBJ2-1, is DTGVSQNPRHKITKRGQNVTFRCDPISEHNRLYWYRQTLGQGPEFLTYFQNEAQLEKSRLLSDRFSAERPKGSFSTLEIQRTEQGDSAMYLCASSLPSGSSYNEQFFGPGTRLTVL.

The chain links TRBV29-1 to TRBJ2-2; no reliable D call. Germline V gene lookup returns CDR1 SQVTM and CDR2 ANQGSEA. This CDR3 has 13 amino acids. The V and J ends lost 2 bases and 2 bases respectively, with 6 bases between them. CDR3 sequence (DNA): TGCAGCGTTGAACAGGCTAACACCGGGGAGCTGTTTTTT. The encoded protein is CSVEQANTGELFF.

The chain uses TRBV10-3 and TRBJ2-3, with D possibly matching TRBD2 (7 bases). V was pared by 2 bases and J by 2 bases, with 8 bases between. CDR3 size: 14 residues. Germline CDR1 ENHRY, CDR2 SYGVKD. The CDR3 DNA reads as TGTGCCATCAGTGAGCGGGGGGCCACAGATACGCAGTATTTT. It encodes CAISERGATDTQYF.

V is TRBV24-1 and J is TRBJ2-1; TRBD2 aligns across 10 bases. Germline trimming cut 4 bases from V and 8 bases from J; bases unmatched to any gene: 7. The CDR3 consists of 15 residues. Per germline, CDR1 KGHDR and CDR2 SFDVKD. DNA of the CDR3: TGTGCCACCAGTGAGTGGGCTAGCGGGAGAGATGAGCAGTTCTTC. Translated: CATSEWASGRDEQFF.

This clonotype was detected ten times or more. This chain links TRBV2 with TRBJ2-1; D unresolved. This CDR3 has 10 amino acids. Germline values: CDR1 SNHLY, CDR2 FYNNEI. V lost 3 bases and J 10 bases, leaving 4 bases between the germline ends. Here the CDR3 DNA reads TGTGCCAGCAGTGAGGACGAGCAGTTCTTC. Its protein is CASSEDEQFF.

Comments on this clonotype: The junction departs from germline at one end; a sequencing error may be responsible. V gene TRBV10-3 combines with J gene TRBJ2-7, with D possibly called TRBD1 or TRBD2 (5 bases each). Germline V lookup: CDR1 ENHRY, CDR2 SYGVKD. This CDR3 contains 15 residues. CDR3 sequence: CAICESTGATNEQYF. In DNA, the CDR3 is TGTGCCATCTGTGAGTCGACCGGGGCAACGAACGAGCAGTACTTC.

This clonotype was seen more than once but under ten times. The rearrangement uses TRBV20-1 and TRBJ2-7; no clear D gene. V shed 2 bases and J shed 0 bases, with 11 bases lying between them. Germline V lookup: CDR1 DFQATT, CDR2 SNEGSKA (reference sequence). The CDR3 consists of 14 residues. This CDR3 is CSARSGLTSYEQYF. In DNA, the CDR3 is TGCAGTGCTAGAAGTGGGCTCACCTCCTACGAGCAGTACTTC.

The chain carries TRBV15 and TRBJ2-3; possibly TRBD2 for D (5 bases). The CDR3 contains 14 residues. Germline assignment: CDR1 LNHNV and CDR2 YYDKDF (reference sequence). V was cut by 0 bases and J by 4 bases, with 8 bases left in between. The CDR3 loop reads CATSRDNGADTQYF. CDR3 sequence (DNA): TGTGCCACCAGCAGAGATAACGGGGCAGATACGCAGTATTTT. Supplemented by reference TRBV15 and TRBJ2-3, the full variable domain reads DAMVIQNPRYQVTQFGKPVTLSCSQTLNHNVMYWYQQKSSQAPKLLFHYYDKDFNNEADTPDNFQSRRPNTSFCFLDIRSPGLGDTAMYLCATSRDNGADTQYFGPGTRLTVL.

The chain couples TRBV12-3 or TRBV12-4 to TRBJ2-7, with D hard to call. V lost 7 bases to trimming and J lost 2 bases, with 9 bases between them. This CDR3 spans 12 amino acids. The CDR3 sequence: CASIPYTYEQYF. CDR3 DNA sequence: TGTGCCAGCATTCCCTATACCTACGAGCAGTACTTC.

This clonotype was observed once. J is TRBJ2-3 and V is TRBV12-5; no reliable D call. Germline CDR1 is LGHNT and CDR2 is FRNRAP. The CDR3 totals 11 residues. The CDR3 reads CASWQDGTQYF. DNA for the CDR3: TGTGCCAGTTGGCAGGACGGTACGCAGTATTTT.

In this sample, this clonotype turned up a few times. The chain is built from TRBV29-1 and TRBJ1-1, with a possible D match to TRBD1 (5 bases). The CDR3 is 13 amino acids. In germline, CDR1 is SQVTM, CDR2 ANQGSEA. V shed 1 base and J shed 4 bases, with 10 bases lying between them. CDR3 sequence: CSVEVQVGTEAFF. Here the CDR3 DNA reads TGCAGCGTTGAAGTACAGGTGGGCACTGAAGCTTTCTTT.

Details on this clonotype: Mismatch with germline at one junction end may stem from a read error. The J gene is TRBJ2-2, the V gene TRBV20-1, with 9 bases aligning to TRBD1. Germline V lookup: CDR1 DFQATT, CDR2 SNEGSKA (reference sequence). This CDR3 has 17 amino acids. The DNA of the CDR3 is TGCAGTGCTAGAGTGAGTCCGGGACAGGGCCACACTGGGGAGCTGTTTTTT. Amino acids: CSARVSPGQGHTGELFF.

The rearrangement uses TRBV7-3 and TRBJ2-7, with D possibly being TRBD2 (6 bases). This CDR3 spans 15 amino acids. The V gene's germline CDR1 is SGHTA and CDR2 FQGTGA. With 2 bases removed from V and 4 bases from J, the gap between germline ends came to 15 bases. CDR3 region: CASSLVGLAQYEQYF. The CDR3 DNA follows: TGTGCCAGCAGCTTAGTCGGTCTAGCGCAGTACGAGCAGTACTTC.

The chain employs TRBV10-3 and TRBJ2-7; a weak D match, TRBD1 (5 bases). Germline CDR1 is ENHRY and CDR2 is SYGVKD. With 2 bases removed from V and 6 bases from J, the gap between germline ends came to 11 bases. This CDR3 is 13 amino acids long. The CDR3 DNA sequence: TGTGCCATCAGTGAGGGACACTTGGGCGAGCAGTACTTC. As protein: CAISEGHLGEQYF.

The CDR3 nucleotides are TGTGCCAGCAGCCCGTCTAGGAGTGGGCAGTACTTC. This sequence encodes CASSPSRSGQYF. This sequence joins TRBV2 and TRBJ2-7, with D unclear. The V gene's germline CDR1 is SNHLY and CDR2 FYNNEI. Trimming took 6 bases from V and 9 from J, leaving 15 bases between them. The CDR3 is 12 amino acids.